This TCR beta chain appears in the sequencing data of a study of blood T cell repertoires in COVID-19 (dated by TCRdb to the early 2020s). As for the study more broadly: Samples from collaborators originated in the United States, Italy and Spain and spanned both the acute and convalescent phases of COVID-19. The material from the prospective study consisted of cDNA or gDNA derived from T cells, B-cell-depleted T cells, or PBMCs. Deeply sampled blood TCRbeta repertoires from subjects exposed to, actively infected with, or recovered from COVID-19 were included in the dataset. A freely available public database, intended as a resource for researchers studying the immune response to SARS-CoV-2, is where the repertoires were released. Samples came from the ongoing ImmuneRACE study (first 160 participants) plus 1,254 subjects from 6 global collaborators. A de-identified subject ID, COVID-19 status, age in years and sex were almost always included in the sample metadata. HLA class I and class II types, where available, came from metadata supplied by the sample provider rather than from assay-based typing. Broad study findings and their caveats: How much clinical and demographic metadata was included differed by source and by participant, and the metadata was provided uncurated.

Each collaborating institution followed its own protocols to collect whole blood in K2EDTA tubes. Collaborator samples were shipped for TCRbeta analysis as frozen whole blood, isolated PBMCs, or DNA extracted from either sample type. CDR1 and CDR2 are drawn from the germline V gene: MNHNS, SASEGT. Trimming removed 1 base from V and 0 bases from J, leaving 10 bases between the germline ends. The cysteine opens and the phenylalanine closes a CDR3 of 16 amino acids. Only the CDR3 part of the read is kept: 48 bases, read in frame from the first base. TCRbeta CDR3 regions were amplified from genomic DNA by means of the immunoSEQ Assay, a bias-controlled multiplex PCR. The published analysis was carried out like this. Within the assay, amplification of reference gene primers was used to estimate how many nucleated cells each sample contained. To quantify the absolute abundance of each unique TCRbeta CDR3 rearrangement, sequence reads were collapsed and filtered. For each sample, productive Simpson clonality was calculated as the square root of Simpson's diversity index across productive rearrangements. Drawn from immuneACCESS, this table holds only the in-frame rearrangements with V and J called that TCRdb kept. Clones are partly lost; checked studies trace under half to an unresolved V gene and leave the rest unexplained. V and J calls and clone size are as listed in that table; D and trimming were resolved from the DNA. Across this sample there are tens of thousands of clones, with around 80% seen only once. Of the sample, 5.6% is held by the ten largest clones.

This clone counts as medium-sized (0.01 to 0.1%). What this receptor recognizes is not known. Base qualities are not provided; no much larger clone lies one nucleotide away. Rearrangement joined TRBV6-1 to TRBJ1-5, with a tentative D gene TRBD1 over 6 matching bases. This TCR was sampled from a woman aged 55-70 years with acute or convalescent COVID-19. Sequencing input: peripheral blood. The CDR3 is CASSEVGTNSNQPQHF. The sequenced DNA is TGTGCCAGCAGTGAAGTCGGGACAAATAGCAATCAGCCCCAGCATTTT.